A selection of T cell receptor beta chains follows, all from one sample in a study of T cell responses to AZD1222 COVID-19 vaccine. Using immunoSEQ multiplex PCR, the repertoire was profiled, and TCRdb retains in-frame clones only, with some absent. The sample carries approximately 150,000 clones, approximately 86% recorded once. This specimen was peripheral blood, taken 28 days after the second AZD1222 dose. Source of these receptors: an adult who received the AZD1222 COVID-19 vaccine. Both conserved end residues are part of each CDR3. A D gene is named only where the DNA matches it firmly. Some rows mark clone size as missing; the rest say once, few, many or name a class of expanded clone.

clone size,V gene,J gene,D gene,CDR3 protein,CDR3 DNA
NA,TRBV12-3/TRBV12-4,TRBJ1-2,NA,CASSYSAMGYTF,TGTGCCAGCAGTTATTCGGCGATGGGCTACACCTTC
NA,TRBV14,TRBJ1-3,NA,CASSFTFSGNTIYF,TGTGCCAGCAGCTTCACGTTCTCTGGAAACACCATATATTTT
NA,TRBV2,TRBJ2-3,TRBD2,CASSGGGGYTDTQYF,TGTGCCAGCAGTGGCGGCGGGGGGTACACAGATACGCAGTATTTT
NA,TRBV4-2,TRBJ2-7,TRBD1,CASSQEAGGDLHEQYF,TGTGCCAGCAGCCAAGAAGCAGGGGGCGATTTGCACGAGCAGTACTTC
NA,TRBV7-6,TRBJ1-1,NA,CASSLGADMNTEAFF,TGTGCCAGCAGCTTAGGGGCAGACATGAACACTGAAGCTTTCTTT
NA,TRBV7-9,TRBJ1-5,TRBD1,CASSPGQGFFNQPQHF,TGTGCCAGCAGCCCGGGACAGGGGTTTTTCAATCAGCCCCAGCATTTT
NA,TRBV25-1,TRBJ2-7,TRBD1,CASSYRGTYEQYF,TGTGCCAGCAGTTACAGGGGAACCTACGAGCAGTACTTC
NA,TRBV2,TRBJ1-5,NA,CASSVPQPKYSNQPQHF,TGTGCCAGCAGTGTCCCCCAACCTAAATATAGCAATCAGCCCCAGCATTTT
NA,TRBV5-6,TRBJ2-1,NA,CASSPGLDSPNYNEQFF,TGTGCCAGCAGCCCTGGACTGGACAGCCCGAATTACAATGAGCAGTTCTTC
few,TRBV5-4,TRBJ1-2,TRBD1,CASSQKTGVYGYTF,TGTGCCAGCAGCCAGAAGACAGGGGTCTATGGCTACACCTTC
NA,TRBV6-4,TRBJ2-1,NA,CASSEVATEGGNEQFF,TGTGCCAGCAGTGAGGTAGCGACGGAGGGGGGCAATGAGCAGTTCTTC
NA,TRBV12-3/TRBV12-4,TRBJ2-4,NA,CASSLGPFPQYF,TGTGCCAGCAGTTTGGGTCCCTTTCCTCAGTACTTC
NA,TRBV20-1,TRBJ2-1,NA,CSASPALDSYNEQFF,TGCAGTGCTAGTCCGGCGTTGGACTCCTACAATGAGCAGTTCTTC
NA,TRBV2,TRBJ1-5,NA,CASSEWQTGSHF,TGTGCCAGCAGTGAATGGCAGACCGGATCGCATTTT
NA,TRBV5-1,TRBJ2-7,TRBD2,CASSFTSGIHEQYF,TGCGCCAGCAGCTTCACTAGCGGGATCCACGAGCAGTACTTC
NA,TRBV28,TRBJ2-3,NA,CASTPGPTPDTQYF,TGTGCCAGCACCCCGGGACCGACGCCAGATACGCAGTATTTT
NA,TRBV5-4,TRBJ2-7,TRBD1,CASSGQGDHEQYF,TGTGCCAGCAGCGGACAGGGGGACCACGAGCAGTACTTC
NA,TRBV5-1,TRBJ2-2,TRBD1,CASLPQGQGVTGELFF,TGCGCCAGTCTCCCTCAGGGACAGGGAGTCACCGGGGAGCTGTTTTTT
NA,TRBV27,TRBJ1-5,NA,CASSIRGQPQHF,TGTGCCAGCAGTATCCGTGGTCAGCCCCAGCATTTT
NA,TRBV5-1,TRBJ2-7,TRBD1,CASSLALGTGGNYEQYF,TGCGCCAGCAGCTTGGCGCTAGGTACAGGGGGTAACTACGAGCAGTACTTC
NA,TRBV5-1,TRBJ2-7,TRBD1,CASTDRGPYEQYF,TGCGCCAGCACGGACAGGGGGCCGTACGAGCAGTACTTC
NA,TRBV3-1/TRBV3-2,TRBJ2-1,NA,CASSQGGARSYNEQFF,TGTGCCAGCAGCCAAGGGGGGGCAAGGTCCTACAATGAGCAGTTCTTC
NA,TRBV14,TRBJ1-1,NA,CASSQARAMNTEAFF,TGTGCCAGCAGCCAAGCGAGGGCCATGAACACTGAAGCTTTCTTT
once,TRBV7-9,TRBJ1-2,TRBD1,CASSSGLTGTYGYTF,TGTGCCAGCAGCTCCGGATTGACAGGGACCTATGGCTACACCTTC
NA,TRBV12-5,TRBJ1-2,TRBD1,CASALQGAGGYTF,TGTGCTAGTGCCCTACAGGGGGCCGGGGGCTACACCTTC
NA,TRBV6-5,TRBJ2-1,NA,CASRRANLDEQFF,TGTGCCAGCAGGAGGGCCAACCTGGATGAGCAGTTCTTC
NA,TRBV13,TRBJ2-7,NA,CASTPGGGYEQYF,TGTGCCAGCACCCCAGGGGGGGGCTACGAGCAGTACTTC
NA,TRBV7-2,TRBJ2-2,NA,CASSSGGSDTGELFF,TGTGCCAGCAGCTCCGGGGGTTCCGACACCGGGGAGCTGTTTTTT
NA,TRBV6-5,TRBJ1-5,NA,CASSLRGTANQPQHF,TGTGCCAGCAGTTTACGGGGGACGGCCAATCAGCCCCAGCATTTT
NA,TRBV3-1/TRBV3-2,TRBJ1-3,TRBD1,CASSPRDRGNTIYF,TGTGCCAGCAGCCCCCGGGACAGGGGAAACACCATATATTTT
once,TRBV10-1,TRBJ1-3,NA,CASMGAVGNTIYF,TGCGCCAGCATGGGGGCTGTTGGAAACACCATATATTTT
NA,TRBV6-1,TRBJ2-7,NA,CASSEAYRVNEQYF,TGTGCCAGCAGTGAAGCATACAGGGTGAACGAGCAGTACTTC
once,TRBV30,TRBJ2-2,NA,CAWSMVSGELFF,TGTGCCTGGAGTATGGTTTCCGGGGAGCTGTTTTTT
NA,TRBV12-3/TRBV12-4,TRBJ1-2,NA,CASSSDGWRGYTF,TGTGCCAGCAGTTCGGACGGCTGGAGAGGCTACACCTTC
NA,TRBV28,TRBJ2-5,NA,CASSLVGNQETQYF,TGTGCCAGCAGTTTAGTGGGGAACCAAGAGACCCAGTACTTC
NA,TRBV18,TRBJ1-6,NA,CASSPNNNSPLHF,TGTGCCAGCTCACCTAACAATAATTCACCCCTCCACTTT
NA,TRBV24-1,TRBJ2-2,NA,CATSDPGLGGELFF,TGTGCCACCAGTGATCCGGGACTCGGCGGGGAGCTGTTTTTT
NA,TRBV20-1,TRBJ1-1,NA,CSARGDTEAFF,TGCAGTGCTAGGGGGGACACTGAAGCTTTCTTT
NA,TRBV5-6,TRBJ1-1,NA,CASRGTWNTEAFF,TGTGCCAGCAGGGGGACCTGGAACACTGAAGCTTTCTTT
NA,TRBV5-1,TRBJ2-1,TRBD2,CASSLWTSGGLNNEQFF,TGCGCCAGCAGCCTATGGACTAGCGGGGGGCTAAACAATGAGCAGTTCTTC